This is a list of T cell receptor beta chains from one sample in a study of cytomegalovirus exposure and HLA in healthy donors. Profiled with immunoSEQ multiplex PCR; TCRdb holds only in-frame clones, not every one. The sample includes 130,000 or so clones, 75% of them seen just once. Sample: PBMCs. These receptors were obtained from a woman between 35 and 50 years old in good health and CMV-seropositive. Both conserved end residues are part of each CDR3. The D gene is left open where the match is weak. Clone sizes are given selectively: once, few, many, or a class where the clone is expanded.

TGCAGCGTTGATTCTAGCGACCCGTTTTTGAATGAGCAGTTCTTC,CSVDSSDPFLNEQFF,.,once,TRBV29-1,TRBJ2-1
TGTGCCAGCAGCCCGGCGGGGAGCGGGGCCAACGTCCTGACTTTC,CASSPAGSGANVLTF,.,.,TRBV7-2,TRBJ2-6
TGTGCCTGGAGGGCCAAACAGGCACTCTCTGGAAACACCATATATTTT,CAWRAKQALSGNTIYF,.,.,TRBV30,TRBJ1-3
TGTGCCAGTAGTATACGGACTAGCGGGAGGAACACAGATACGCAGTATTTT,CASSIRTSGRNTDTQYF,TRBD2,.,TRBV19,TRBJ2-3
TGTGCCAGCAGTCTGGACAATAGCAATCAGCCCCAGCATTTT,CASSLDNSNQPQHF,.,.,TRBV6-5,TRBJ1-5
TGTGCCAGCAGCCAAGACGGTTTTCGGGTTTCCAAAGCTTTCTTT,CASSQDGFRVSKAFF,.,.,TRBV14,TRBJ1-1
TGTGCCAGCAGCCCATATAGCGGGGAAGAGACCCAGTACTTC,CASSPYSGEETQYF,TRBD2,once,TRBV7-2,TRBJ2-5
TGCAGCGTTTTGGGACAGGGTGATAATGAAAAACTGTTTTTT,CSVLGQGDNEKLFF,TRBD1,.,TRBV29-1,TRBJ1-4
TGCAGCGTCGTTATGTTGGAGGGCCAGATCAGTGAGCAGTTCTTC,CSVVMLEGQISEQFF,.,.,TRBV29-1,TRBJ2-1
TGTGCCAGCAGCTCAAAAGCCGGGACAGAGAGTAAAAACATTCAGTACTTC,CASSSKAGTESKNIQYF,TRBD1,.,TRBV7-9,TRBJ2-4
TGTGCCAGCAGTCCAGATGGATCGGGCACTGAAGCTTTCTTT,CASSPDGSGTEAFF,.,.,TRBV25-1,TRBJ1-1
TGCGCCAGCAGCTTGGGCCGGGAATACACAGATACGCAGTATTTT,CASSLGREYTDTQYF,.,.,TRBV5-1,TRBJ2-3
TGTGCCAGCAGCTTGTCCGGGAGGGGAGCCTACAATGAGCAGTTCTTC,CASSLSGRGAYNEQFF,TRBD2,.,TRBV5-5,TRBJ2-1